This T cell receptor beta chain was sequenced during a study of blood T cell repertoires in COVID-19. TCRdb's table, derived via immunoSEQ multiplex PCR, lists solely in-frame clones and lacks some. The sample yields approximately 270,000 clones, 80% to 90% seen once. V was pared by 0 bases and J by 3 bases, with 15 bases between. Germline V gives CDR1 LNHNV, CDR2 YYDKDF (reference sequence). The CDR3 consists of 17 residues. What the recovered Cohort 3 donors had was two negative PCRs, clearance, or symptom resolution. This TCR came from a woman aged 45-59 years who had recovered from COVID-19. The sample was PBMCs or T cells enriched from blood (not recorded which). The J gene is TRBJ1-5, the V gene TRBV15; weak D call: TRBD1 (5 bases). Here the CDR3 DNA reads TGTGCCACCAGCAGAGATCTGGAGGGGACTGACAATCAGCCCCAGCATTTT. This sequence encodes CATSRDLEGTDNQPQHF.